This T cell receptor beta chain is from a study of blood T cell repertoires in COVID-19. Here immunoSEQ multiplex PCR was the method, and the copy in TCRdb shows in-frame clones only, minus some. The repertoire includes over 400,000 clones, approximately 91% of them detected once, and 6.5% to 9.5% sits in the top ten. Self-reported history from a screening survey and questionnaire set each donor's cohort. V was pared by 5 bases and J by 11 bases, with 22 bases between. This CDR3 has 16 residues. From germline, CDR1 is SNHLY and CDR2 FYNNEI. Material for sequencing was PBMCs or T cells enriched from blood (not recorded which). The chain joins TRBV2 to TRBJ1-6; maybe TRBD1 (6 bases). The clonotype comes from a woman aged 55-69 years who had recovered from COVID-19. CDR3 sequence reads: CASSRTFKGTLPPLHF. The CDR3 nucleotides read TGTGCCAGCAGTCGAACTTTTAAGGGGACACTCCCACCCCTCCACTTT.